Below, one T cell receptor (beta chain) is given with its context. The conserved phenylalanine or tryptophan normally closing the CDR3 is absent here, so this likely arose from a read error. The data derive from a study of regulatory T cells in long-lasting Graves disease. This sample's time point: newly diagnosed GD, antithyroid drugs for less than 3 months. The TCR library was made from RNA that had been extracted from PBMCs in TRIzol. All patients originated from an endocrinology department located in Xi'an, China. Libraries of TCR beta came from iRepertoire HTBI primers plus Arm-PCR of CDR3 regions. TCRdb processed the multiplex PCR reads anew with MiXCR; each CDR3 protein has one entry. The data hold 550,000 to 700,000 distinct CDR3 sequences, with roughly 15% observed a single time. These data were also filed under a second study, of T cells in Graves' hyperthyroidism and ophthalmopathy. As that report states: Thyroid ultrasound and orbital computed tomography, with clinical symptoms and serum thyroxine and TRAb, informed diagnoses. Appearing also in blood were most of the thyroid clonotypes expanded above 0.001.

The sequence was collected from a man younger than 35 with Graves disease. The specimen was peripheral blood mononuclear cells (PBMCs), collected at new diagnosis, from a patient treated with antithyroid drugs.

The chain's CDR3 is CASSWGGAEAFL. CDR3 coding DNA: TGTGCCAGCAGTTGGGGGGGGGCTGAAGCTTTCCTT. The chain joins TRBV6-5 to TRBJ1-1; a possible D gene is TRBD1 (5 bases). V lost 4 bases, J lost 6 bases, and 9 bases lay in between. The CDR3 is made up of 12 amino acids. Germline V gene lookup returns CDR1 MNHEY and CDR2 SVGAGI.